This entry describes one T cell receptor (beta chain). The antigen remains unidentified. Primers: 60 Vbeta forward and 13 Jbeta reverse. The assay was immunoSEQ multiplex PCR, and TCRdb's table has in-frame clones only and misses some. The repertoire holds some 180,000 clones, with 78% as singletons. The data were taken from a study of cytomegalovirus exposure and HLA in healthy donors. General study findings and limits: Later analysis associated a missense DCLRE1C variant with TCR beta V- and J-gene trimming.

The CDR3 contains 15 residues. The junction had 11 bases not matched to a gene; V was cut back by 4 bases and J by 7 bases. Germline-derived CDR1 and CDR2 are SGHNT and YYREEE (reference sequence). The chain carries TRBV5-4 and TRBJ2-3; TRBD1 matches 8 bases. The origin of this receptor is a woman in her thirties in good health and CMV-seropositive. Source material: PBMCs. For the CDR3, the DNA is TGTGCCAGCAGCCCTACGACAGGGGTTTGGAATACGCAGTATTTT. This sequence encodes CASSPTTGVWNTQYF.